This TCR beta chain was identified in a study of breast tumors, draining lymph nodes, adjacent tissues. Study-level points and caveats: Findings are consistent with lymph node origin and intratumoral expansion of most tumor T cells. Luminal-like breast cancer showed significantly greater tumor-nontumor repertoire similarity than basal-like breast cancer did.

Trimming stripped 1 base from V and 1 base from J, with 7 bases between. The CDR3 totals 14 residues. Germline assignment: CDR1 LNHNV and CDR2 YYDKDF (reference sequence). TCRdb re-analysed the multiplex PCR reads in MiXCR, keeping a single row per CDR3 protein. The table shows 200,000 or so distinct CDR3 sequences, with roughly 29% occurring only once. This clonotype was seen many times. Its target is not known. Breast cancer patients provided tissue from their axillary draining lymph nodes. Sequenced: axillary lymph node tissue. The chain couples TRBV15 to TRBJ2-5; D possibly corresponds to TRBD2 (5 bases). The clonotype originates from a female donor with breast cancer. Some clones in this sample may be carry-over from other donors' samples. The CDR3: CATSRAGSQETQYF. The DNA of the CDR3 is TGTGCCACCAGCAGAGCGGGATCCCAAGAGACCCAGTACTTC.